A single sample is the source of the 5 T cell receptor beta chains below, sequenced in a study of cytomegalovirus exposure and HLA in healthy donors. Primers included in the PCR were 60 Vbeta and 13 Jbeta primers. The assay was immunoSEQ multiplex PCR, and TCRdb's table has in-frame clones only and misses some. The data show around 120,000 clones, about four fifths seen once. The source material was PBMCs. The receptors stem from a woman aged 40-49 years in good health and CMV-seronegative.

This chain uses TRBV19 with TRBJ1-1; D is perhaps TRBD1 (5 bases). This CDR3 contains 15 residues. V lost 1 base and J lost 1, with 10 bases in between. From germline, CDR1 is LNHDA and CDR2 SQIVND (reference sequence). The CDR3 reads CASSIGGASNTEAFF. Written as DNA, the CDR3 is TGTGCCAGTAGTATAGGCGGGGCCTCGAACACTGAAGCTTTCTTT.

The chain joins TRBV4-2 to TRBJ1-6; no firm D call. Germline CDR1 and CDR2: LGHNA and YNFKEQ. The V and J ends lost 0 bases and 7 bases respectively, with 10 bases between them. CDR3 size: 15 residues. This CDR3 reads CASSQEVRRNSPLHF. CDR3 nucleotides: TGTGCCAGCAGCCAAGAGGTCAGGAGGAATTCACCCCTCCACTTT.

The V gene is TRBV5-6, the J gene TRBJ1-1; TRBD1 agrees at 7 bases. With V trimmed by 4 bases and J by 1 base, 4 bases remained unmatched. CDR3 length: 14 amino acids. Germline loops: CDR1 SGHDT, CDR2 YYEEEE. Written as DNA, the CDR3 is TGTGCCAGCAGCGGCGGGACAGAGAACACTGAAGCTTTCTTT. Protein product: CASSGGTENTEAFF.

With respect to this clone: Other nucleotide sequences from this sample produce the same CDR3. The chain employs TRBV7-9 and TRBJ1-1; D gene ambiguous. The germline V gene encodes CDR1 SEHNR and CDR2 FQNEAQ (reference sequence). Trimming pared 7 bases from V and 1 base from J, leaving 16 bases between. The CDR3 contains 15 residues. CDR3 loop: CASTSQNSGNTEAFF. In DNA, the CDR3 is TGTGCCAGCACCTCCCAAAACTCGGGGAACACTGAAGCTTTCTTT.

The rearrangement links TRBV7-6 to TRBJ2-1; 7 bases line up with TRBD2. The CDR3 runs 17 residues. The germline CDR1 and CDR2 sequences are SGHVS and FNYEAQ. The trim removed 7 bases at V and 1 base at J, leaving 13 bases unmatched. The DNA for the CDR3 is TGTGCCAGCAACCCGGGTGTGGGAGGGAGGTCCTACAATGAGCAGTTCTTC. Translated, it gives CASNPGVGGRSYNEQFF.